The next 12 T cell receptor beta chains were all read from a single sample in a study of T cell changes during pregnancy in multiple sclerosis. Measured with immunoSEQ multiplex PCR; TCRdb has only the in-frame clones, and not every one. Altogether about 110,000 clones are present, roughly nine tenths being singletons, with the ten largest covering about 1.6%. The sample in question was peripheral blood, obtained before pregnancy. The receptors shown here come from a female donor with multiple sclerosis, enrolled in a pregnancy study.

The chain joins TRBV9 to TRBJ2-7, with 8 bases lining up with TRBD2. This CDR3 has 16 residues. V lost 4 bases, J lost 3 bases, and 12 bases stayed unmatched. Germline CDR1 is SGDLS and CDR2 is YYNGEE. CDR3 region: CASSRGAGAVSYEQYF. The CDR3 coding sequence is TGTGCCAGCAGCAGGGGAGCGGGGGCCGTAAGCTACGAGCAGTACTTC.

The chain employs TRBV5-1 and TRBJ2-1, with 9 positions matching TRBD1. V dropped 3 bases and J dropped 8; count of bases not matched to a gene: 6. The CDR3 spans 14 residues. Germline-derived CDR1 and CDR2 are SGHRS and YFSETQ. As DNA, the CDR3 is TGCGCCAGCAGCTGGAACAGGGGGCTCGATGAGCAGTTCTTC. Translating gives CASSWNRGLDEQFF.

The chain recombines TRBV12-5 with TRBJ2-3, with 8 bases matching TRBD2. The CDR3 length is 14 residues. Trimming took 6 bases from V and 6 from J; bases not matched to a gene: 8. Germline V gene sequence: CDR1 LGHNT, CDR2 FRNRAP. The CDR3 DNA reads TGTGCTAGTGGCCTCGGGAGGGACGTGGATACGCAGTATTTT. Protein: CASGLGRDVDTQYF.

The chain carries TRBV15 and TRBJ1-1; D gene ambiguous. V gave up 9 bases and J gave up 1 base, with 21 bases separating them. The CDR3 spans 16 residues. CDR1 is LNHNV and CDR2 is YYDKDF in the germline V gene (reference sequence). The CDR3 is CATSERYTLRNTEAFF. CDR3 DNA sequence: TGTGCCACAAGCGAACGTTACACCCTTCGGAACACTGAAGCTTTCTTT.

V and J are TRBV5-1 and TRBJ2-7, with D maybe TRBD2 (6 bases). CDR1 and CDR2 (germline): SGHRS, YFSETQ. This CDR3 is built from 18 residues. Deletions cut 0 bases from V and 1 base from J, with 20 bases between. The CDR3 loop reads CASSLGYPSVSVSYEQYF. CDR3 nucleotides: TGCGCCAGCAGCTTGGGGTACCCTAGCGTTTCTGTATCCTACGAGCAGTACTTC.

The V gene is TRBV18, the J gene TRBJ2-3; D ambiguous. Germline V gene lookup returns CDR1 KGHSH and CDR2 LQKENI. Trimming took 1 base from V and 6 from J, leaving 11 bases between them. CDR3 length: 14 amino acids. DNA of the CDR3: TGTGCCAGCTCACCACAAGACTTTACGGATACGCAGTATTTT. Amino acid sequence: CASSPQDFTDTQYF.

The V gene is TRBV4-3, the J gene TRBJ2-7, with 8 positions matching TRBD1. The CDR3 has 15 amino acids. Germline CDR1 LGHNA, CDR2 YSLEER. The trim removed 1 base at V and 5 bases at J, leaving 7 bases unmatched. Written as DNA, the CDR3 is TGCGCCAGCAGCCAAGCGGACAGGGCGGGCGACGAGCAGTACTTC. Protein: CASSQADRAGDEQYF.

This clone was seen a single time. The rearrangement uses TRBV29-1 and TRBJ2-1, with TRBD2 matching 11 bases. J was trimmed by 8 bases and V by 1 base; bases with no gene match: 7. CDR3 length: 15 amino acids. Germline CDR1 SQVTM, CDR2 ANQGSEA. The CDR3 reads CSVEVAGGPTDEQFF. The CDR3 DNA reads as TGCAGCGTTGAAGTAGCGGGAGGGCCTACGGATGAGCAGTTCTTC.

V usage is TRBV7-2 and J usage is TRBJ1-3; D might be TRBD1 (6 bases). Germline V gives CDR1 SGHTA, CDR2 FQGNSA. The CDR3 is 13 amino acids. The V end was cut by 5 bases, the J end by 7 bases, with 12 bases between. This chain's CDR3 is CASSRGQYNTIYF. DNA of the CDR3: TGTGCCAGCAGCCGCGGACAGTACAACACCATATATTTT. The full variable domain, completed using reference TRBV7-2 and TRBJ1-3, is GAGVSQSPSNKVTEKGKDVELRCDPISGHTALYWYRQSLGQGLEFLIYFQGNSAPDKSGLPSDRFSAERTGGSVSTLTIQRTQQEDSAVYLCASSRGQYNTIYFGEGSWLTVV.

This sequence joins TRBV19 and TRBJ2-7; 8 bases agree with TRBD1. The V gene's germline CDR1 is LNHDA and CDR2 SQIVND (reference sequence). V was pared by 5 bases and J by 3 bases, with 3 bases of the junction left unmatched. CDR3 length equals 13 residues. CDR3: CASSETGVYEQYF. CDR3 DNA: TGTGCCAGTAGTGAGACAGGGGTCTACGAGCAGTACTTC.

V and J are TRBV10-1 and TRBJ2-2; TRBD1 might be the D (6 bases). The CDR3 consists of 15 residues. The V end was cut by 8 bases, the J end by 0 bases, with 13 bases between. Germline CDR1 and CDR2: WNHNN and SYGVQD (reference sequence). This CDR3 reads CASPSDRPNTGELFF. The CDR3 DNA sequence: TGCGCCAGCCCTTCGGACAGACCGAACACCGGGGAGCTGTTTTTT.

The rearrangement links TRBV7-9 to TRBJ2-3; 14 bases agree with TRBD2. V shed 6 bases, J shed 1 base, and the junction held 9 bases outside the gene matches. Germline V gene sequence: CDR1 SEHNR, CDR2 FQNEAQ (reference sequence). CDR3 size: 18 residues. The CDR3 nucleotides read TGTGCCAGCAGGGGGGGACTAGCGGGAGAGGAGGGCACAGATACGCAGTATTTT. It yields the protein CASRGGLAGEEGTDTQYF.